The T cell receptor beta chain under discussion was sequenced for a study of response to subunit inactivated influenza vaccine (dated by TCRdb to the late 2010s). Regarding the research as a whole: To follow how T cells responded to a trivalent subunit inactivated influenza vaccine, the researchers relied on deep quantitative profiling of the T cell receptor repertoire.

Broader findings and caveats from the paper: The authors proposed that each seasonal influenza vaccination may bring in only a limited number of new T cells.

The library was generated by RT-PCR. Reads for this sample came from an Illumina HiSeq 2500. TCRdb reprocessing: public reads trimmed at Q25 with fastp, clones called with MiXCR, in-frame beta chains kept. For every CDR3 protein sequence, its rows merge into one entry that carries the most common genes and DNA. The sample records 300,000 to 350,000 distinct CDR3 sequences, around 20% of which are singletons. The ten largest account for 10% of the sample. As concerns this clonotype: Its antigen is not yet known. Base qualities are missing; no much larger clone stands one base away.

Measured from the cysteine to the phenylalanine, the CDR3 is 14 residues long. The DNA shown is the 42-base CDR3, in frame from base 1. Unmatched junction bases come to 7, with V trimmed by 6 bases and J by 9 bases. The chain is made from TRBV12-3 or TRBV12-4 and TRBJ2-1; TRBD2 fits 11 bases in the junction. This clonotype originated in a man aged 50 to 69 who received an inactivated influenza vaccine. Donor details come from another sample of the same person, matched by shared clones. Sequencing was performed on PBMCs from blood, taken 21 months after vaccination. The DNA sequence is TGTGCCAGCAGACTTAGCGGGGGGGCCCGTGAGCAGTTCTTC. Its protein product is CASRLSGGAREQFF.